This entry lists 31 T cell receptor beta chains sequenced from one sample in a study of cytomegalovirus exposure and HLA in healthy donors (dated by TCRdb to 2017 to 2019). Library prep was done by the immunoSEQ multiplex PCR assay. Imported from immuneACCESS, the table was reduced by TCRdb to in-frame sequences with V and J called. These copies leave out some clones; in studies compared against another copy, an unresolved V gene accounts for under half, and the cause of the remainder is not known. The sample table records over 250,000 clones; around 85% of these occur just once. Of the sample, roughly 0.99% is held by the ten largest clones. The specimen was PBMCs. These receptors were obtained from a woman aged 18-29 years in good health and CMV-seronegative.

This chain links TRBV4-2 with TRBJ1-4; 8 bases agree with TRBD1. Looked up from germline, CDR1 is LGHNA and CDR2 is YNFKEQ. Trimming removed 1 base from V and 1 base from J; junction bases left unmatched: 2. The CDR3 contains 16 residues. The DNA of the CDR3 is TGTGCCAGCAGCCAAGGGACAGGGAAAACTAATGAAAAACTGTTTTTT. Translating it yields CASSQGTGKTNEKLFF.

V usage is TRBV30 and J usage is TRBJ2-1, with 13 bases aligning to TRBD2. The CDR3 length is 15 residues. V shed 3 bases and J 7 bases; nucleotides not matched to a gene: 6. Per germline, CDR1 GTSNPN and CDR2 SVGIG (reference sequence). Here the CDR3 DNA reads TGTGCCTGGAGGCCGGGACTAGCGGGGTCAAATGAGCAGTTCTTC. This translates into CAWRPGLAGSNEQFF.

J is TRBJ2-2 and V is TRBV6-5; 7 bases fit TRBD1. Germline V lookup: CDR1 MNHEY, CDR2 SVGAGI. The CDR3 is 15 amino acids. The V gene end was trimmed by 0 bases and the J gene end by 4 bases; junction bases not matched to a gene: 2. CDR3 region: CASSYSGGVTGELFF. The CDR3, as DNA: TGTGCCAGCAGTTACTCAGGGGGCGTCACCGGGGAGCTGTTTTTT.

This clone was counted between two and nine times. This chain links TRBV5-4 with TRBJ1-5, with 7 positions matching TRBD1. The CDR3 has 14 residues. Germline V gives CDR1 SGHNT, CDR2 YYREEE (reference sequence). With V trimmed by 4 bases and J by 6 bases, 7 bases remained unmatched. CDR3 residues: CASSLDRAVQPQHF. The CDR3 DNA reads as TGTGCCAGCAGCCTAGACAGGGCGGTTCAGCCCCAGCATTTT. Together with reference TRBV5-4 and TRBJ1-5, the CDR3 gives the full variable domain: ETGVTQSPTHLIKTRGQQVTLRCSSQSGHNTVSWYQQALGQGPQFIFQYYREEENGRGNFPPRFSGLQFPNYSSELNVNALELDDSALYLCASSLDRAVQPQHFGDGTRLSIL.

This rearrangement joins TRBV13 to TRBJ1-1, with D perhaps TRBD1 (5 bases). Germline V gene lookup returns CDR1 PRHDT and CDR2 FYEKMQ (reference sequence). This CDR3 spans 14 amino acids. Trimming took off 3 bases at V and 0 bases at J, with 8 bases between the two ends. The CDR3 sequence: CASSLDTLNTEAFF. For the CDR3, the DNA is TGTGCCAGCAGCTTGGACACGTTGAACACTGAAGCTTTCTTT.

The rearrangement links TRBV12-1 to TRBJ2-1; the table assigns TRBD2, which was not confirmed against the DNA. TRBV12-1 is an annotated pseudogene. The CDR3 is made up of 12 amino acids. The CDR3 loop is CASRVFSNEQFF. CDR3 in DNA: TGTGCCAGCAGGGTTTTTAGCAATGAGCAGTTCTTC.

The V call is TRBV29-1, the J call TRBJ2-3; 7 bases are a match to TRBD1. Germline V CDR1 and CDR2: SQVTM, ANQGSEA. The CDR3 covers 14 residues. Trimming cost V 8 bases and J 4 bases; bases outside gene matches: 12. In DNA, the CDR3 is TGCAGCCCTATGACAGGGACGCGAGCAGATACGCAGTATTTT. It is translated as CSPMTGTRADTQYF.

This sequence joins TRBV18 and TRBJ2-3; a possible D gene is TRBD2 (6 bases). The V end was cut by 6 bases, the J end by 2 bases, with 18 bases between. The CDR3 is made up of 16 amino acids. Germline-derived CDR1 and CDR2 are KGHSH and LQKENI. The CDR3 sequence is CASSPNGGLSTDTQYF. The CDR3 region has the DNA TGTGCCAGCTCTCCGAATGGGGGACTCTCCACAGATACGCAGTATTTT.

This clone was counted once. The chain has TRBV27 and TRBJ2-1; weak D call: TRBD1 (8 bases). Germline V gene data show CDR1 as MNHEY and CDR2 as SMNVEV (reference sequence). Trimming shortened V by 1 base and J by 7 bases, and 17 bases separated the two germline ends. The CDR3 covers 16 residues. CDR3 nucleotides: TGTGCCAGCAGTTTATTGGGGACAGGAGCGGGGAATGAGCAGTTCTTC. Protein: CASSLLGTGAGNEQFF.

This clone was detected a few times. The chain employs TRBV29-1 and TRBJ2-3; D remains unclear. V was trimmed by 4 bases and J by 8 bases, leaving 13 bases between them. There are 12 residues in the CDR3. Germline CDR1 is SQVTM and CDR2 is ANQGSEA. CDR3 coding DNA: TGCAGCGTTGTTGACACCGGATCTACGCAGTATTTT. Protein product: CSVVDTGSTQYF.

The chain employs TRBV30 and TRBJ1-2; TRBD1 matches at 7 bases. CDR1 and CDR2 from the germline V gene are GTSNPN and SVGIG (reference sequence). The CDR3 has 17 residues. The V and J ends lost 8 bases and 4 bases, in that order; junction bases with no gene match: 22. This CDR3 reads CALHDALPAGGSYGYTF. The CDR3 DNA follows: TGTGCCCTACATGACGCCCTCCCAGCAGGGGGAAGCTATGGCTACACCTTC.

The chain links TRBV18 to TRBJ2-7, with D maybe TRBD2 (5 bases). The CDR3 is 13 amino acids. Germline V lookup: CDR1 KGHSH, CDR2 LQKENI. The germline V and J ends were trimmed by 0 bases and 5 bases, with 8 bases remaining between them. The CDR3 reads CASSPPGVNEQYF. CDR3 in DNA: TGTGCCAGCTCACCACCGGGAGTTAACGAGCAGTACTTC.

V usage is TRBV5-1 and J usage is TRBJ2-3; no clear D gene. Germline V CDR1 and CDR2: SGHRS, YFSETQ. The CDR3 consists of 14 residues. V was shortened by 1 base and J by 2 bases, with 8 bases between the two germline ends. The CDR3 loop reads CASSLNRVTDTQYF. The CDR3 DNA is TGCGCCAGCAGCTTGAACCGGGTCACAGATACGCAGTATTTT.

The chain has TRBV6-1 and TRBJ1-2, with a weak D call TRBD1 (6 bases). CDR3 length equals 12 residues. Trimming pared 7 bases from V and 8 bases from J, leaving 14 bases between. Germline CDR1 MNHNS, CDR2 SASEGT. In DNA form, the CDR3 reads TGTGCCAGCAAGAACACAGGGTGGGGCTACACCTTC. It is translated as CASKNTGWGYTF.

The rearrangement uses TRBV19 and TRBJ2-7, with 9 positions matching TRBD2. Germline V gene lookup returns CDR1 LNHDA and CDR2 SQIVND (reference sequence). V lost 5 bases and J lost 3; bases outside the gene matches: 14. The CDR3 consists of 17 residues. CDR3 residues: CASSPTGTSYIGYEQYF. CDR3 nucleotide sequence: TGTGCCAGTAGTCCAACCGGGACTAGCTATATCGGCTACGAGCAGTACTTC.

CDR3 nucleotides: TGTGCCAGCAGTTTAGCCCCGACAGGGGGCAAAAACATTCAGTACTTC. Residues: CASSLAPTGGKNIQYF. The chain has TRBV27 and TRBJ2-4; 9 nucleotides agree with TRBD1. The J segment lost 3 bases and the V segment lost 2 bases, leaving 5 bases of the junction unmatched. Germline CDR1 MNHEY, CDR2 SMNVEV (reference sequence). This CDR3 is built from 16 residues.

A single count supports this clone. This chain joins TRBV18 and TRBJ1-5, with 12 positions matching TRBD1. The germline CDR1 and CDR2 sequences are KGHSH and LQKENI. The V segment lost 5 bases and the J segment 6 bases; nucleotides outside the gene matches: 5. CDR3 size: 15 residues. CDR3 sequence reads: CASSAGTGGGQPQHF. CDR3 DNA: TGTGCCAGCTCAGCCGGGACAGGGGGCGGTCAGCCCCAGCATTTT.

This clone was found a few times. The CDR3 here is CASSLQGVGEKLFF. CDR3 bases: TGCGCCAGCAGCTTGCAGGGGGTGGGAGAAAAACTGTTTTTT. The chain recombines TRBV5-1 with TRBJ1-4; 7 nucleotides line up with TRBD1. Germline CDR1 and CDR2: SGHRS and YFSETQ. CDR3 length: 14 amino acids. The J segment lost 8 bases and the V segment lost 1 base, leaving 5 bases of the junction unmatched. Full variable domain (outside the CDR3, taken from reference TRBV5-1 and TRBJ1-4): KAGVTQTPRYLIKTRGQQVTLSCSPISGHRSVSWYQQTPGQGLQFLFEYFSETQRNKGNFPGRFSGRQFSNSRSEMNVSTLELGDSALYLCASSLQGVGEKLFFGSGTQLSVL.

The chain employs TRBV30 and TRBJ2-7; TRBD1 matches at 12 bases. Trimming took 1 base from V and 2 from J; bases not matched to a gene: 3. The CDR3 totals 15 residues. From germline, CDR1 is GTSNPN and CDR2 SVGIG (reference sequence). The CDR3 coding sequence is TGTGCCTGGAGTGGGGACAGGGGGCCAACCTACGAGCAGTACTTC. This encodes CAWSGDRGPTYEQYF.

The chain has TRBV29-1 and TRBJ2-7; 12 nucleotides agree with TRBD1. The CDR3 is 17 amino acids. Germline V gives CDR1 SQVTM, CDR2 ANQGSEA. V dropped 6 bases and J dropped 0; count of bases not matched to a gene: 12. CDR3 nucleotides: TGCAGCGTGAGGGGGACAGGGGGCTCGCAGAGCTCCTACGAGCAGTACTTC. It specifies CSVRGTGGSQSSYEQYF.

About this clone itself: The sample contains more than one DNA sequence encoding this CDR3. The J gene is TRBJ1-5, the V gene TRBV6-5; 8 nucleotides match TRBD1. The CDR3 spans 14 residues. The V and J ends lost 4 bases and 5 bases, in that order; junction bases with no gene match: 4. CDR1 is MNHEY and CDR2 is SVGAGI in the germline V gene. The CDR3 DNA follows: TGTGCCAGCAGTTCCAGGGGGCGCGATCAGCCCCAGCATTTT. Translation gives CASSSRGRDQPQHF.

The chain links TRBV11-3 to TRBJ2-7; maybe TRBD2 (6 bases). Germline V CDR1 and CDR2: SGHNT, YENEEA. V lost 3 bases and J 2 bases, leaving 11 bases between the germline ends. There are 14 residues in the CDR3. In DNA, the CDR3 is TGTGCCAGCAGCTTGTACGCGGGAACCTACGAGCAGTACTTC. Amino acids: CASSLYAGTYEQYF.

The chain couples TRBV5-1 to TRBJ2-5; a possible D gene is TRBD2 (5 bases). CDR3 length equals 14 residues. Trimming removed 4 bases at V and 2 bases at J, with 12 bases between. Germline CDR1 and CDR2: SGHRS and YFSETQ. The CDR3 sequence: CASSPDAGQETQYF. The CDR3 DNA reads as TGCGCCAGCAGCCCCGACGCGGGTCAAGAGACCCAGTACTTC.

V and J are TRBV7-2 and TRBJ1-1, with D unresolved. Germline-derived CDR1 and CDR2 are SGHTA and FQGNSA. This CDR3 spans 16 amino acids. V lost 0 bases and J 0 bases, leaving 11 bases between the germline ends. CDR3 loop: CASSLASLRMNTEAFF. The CDR3 coding sequence is TGTGCCAGCAGCTTAGCGTCACTAAGGATGAACACTGAAGCTTTCTTT.

The chain recombines TRBV28 with TRBJ1-5; the D is unclear. The V gene lost 6 bases and the J gene lost 6 bases, with 12 bases spanning the gap. Germline V lookup: CDR1 MDHEN, CDR2 SYDVKM. This CDR3 has 13 residues. For the CDR3, the DNA is TGTGCCAGCAGCCCTCCCGGGTTTCAGCCCCAGCATTTT. It translates to CASSPPGFQPQHF.

This chain links TRBV7-3 with TRBJ2-1, with 8 bases fitting TRBD1. The CDR3 extends over 12 amino acids. Germline V gives CDR1 SGHTA, CDR2 FQGTGA. Trimming cost V 4 bases and J 13 bases; bases outside gene matches: 6. The CDR3 nucleotides are TGTGCCAGCAGCTCCTTTGGGACAGGACAGTTCTTC. The encoded protein is CASSSFGTGQFF. The entire variable domain, with the rest obtained from reference TRBV7-3 and TRBJ2-1, is as follows: GAGVSQTPSNKVTEKGKYVELRCDPISGHTALYWYRQSLGQGPEFLIYFQGTGAADDSGLPNDRFFAVRPEGSVSTLKIQRTERGDSAVYLCASSSFGTGQFFGPGTRLTVL.

This chain uses TRBV7-2 with TRBJ1-2; 9 bases are a match to TRBD1. After removal of 4 bases from V and 5 bases from J, the junction contained 8 bases not matched to a gene. CDR3 length: 15 residues. CDR1 and CDR2 (germline): SGHTA, FQGNSA. The CDR3 region is CASSSKPGQGYGYTF. CDR3 nucleotides: TGTGCCAGCAGCTCGAAACCGGGACAGGGATATGGCTACACCTTC.

The rearrangement joins TRBV4-3 to TRBJ1-4; 7 bases align to TRBD1. V lost 1 base to trimming and J lost 7 bases; unmatched junction nucleotides: 3. CDR3 length: 14 residues. Germline V gene sequence: CDR1 LGHNA, CDR2 YSLEER. CDR3 sequence reads: CASSQGQGTEKLFF. CDR3 sequence (DNA): TGCGCCAGCAGCCAAGGACAGGGAACTGAAAAACTGTTTTTT.

The CDR3 bases are TGTGCCAGCAGTGCGGGGACAGAGAACACTGAAGCTTTCTTT. This sequence encodes CASSAGTENTEAFF. The chain carries TRBV27 and TRBJ1-1; the match to TRBD1 covers 7 bases. Germline assignment: CDR1 MNHEY and CDR2 SMNVEV (reference sequence). J gave up 1 base and V 5 bases, and 4 bases lay outside the gene matches. There are 14 residues in the CDR3.

This clone came up a few times. The V and J genes are TRBV27 and TRBJ1-5; a weak D match, TRBD1 (5 bases). The CDR3 is 14 residues long. V was cut by 2 bases and J by 4 bases, with 9 bases left in between. CDR1 and CDR2 (germline): MNHEY, SMNVEV (reference sequence). CDR3 protein: CASSLNRNNQPQHF. The CDR3 DNA sequence: TGTGCCAGCAGTTTAAACAGGAATAATCAGCCCCAGCATTTT.

A note on this clone: One end of the junction does not line up with germline, which may come from a read error. This rearrangement joins TRBV27 to TRBJ1-1; D is ambiguous. Germline values: CDR1 MNHEY, CDR2 SMNVEV (reference sequence). The CDR3 is made up of 12 amino acids. Here the CDR3 reads CASRSRDRDRVF. CDR3 DNA sequence: TGTGCCAGCAGATCTAGAGACCGGGATCGGGTCTTT.